This T cell receptor beta chain emerged from a study of T-cell memory formation after mild COVID-19. V was clipped by 5 bases and J by 5 bases; unmatched bases: 9. The CDR3 is made up of 15 amino acids. The V gene's germline CDR1 is LNHNV and CDR2 YYDKDF (reference sequence). This clonotype has ten or more counts. TCRdb recomputed calls from the 5' RACE reads with MiXCR, one row per CDR3 protein. The data show 65,000 to 100,000 distinct CDR3 sequences, about 13% seen once. The V and J genes are TRBV15 and TRBJ2-1; 7 bases are shared with TRBD1. Sequencing input: PBMCs or a T cell subset sorted from them (not recorded which). This receptor was identified in a man aged 18 to 35 who had mild COVID-19 (a few samples of this study predate the infection). Cell type and time point are not known. DNA for the CDR3: TGTGCCACCAGCCGACGACAGGGTATGGACAATGAGCAGTTCTTC. The encoded protein is CATSRRQGMDNEQFF.